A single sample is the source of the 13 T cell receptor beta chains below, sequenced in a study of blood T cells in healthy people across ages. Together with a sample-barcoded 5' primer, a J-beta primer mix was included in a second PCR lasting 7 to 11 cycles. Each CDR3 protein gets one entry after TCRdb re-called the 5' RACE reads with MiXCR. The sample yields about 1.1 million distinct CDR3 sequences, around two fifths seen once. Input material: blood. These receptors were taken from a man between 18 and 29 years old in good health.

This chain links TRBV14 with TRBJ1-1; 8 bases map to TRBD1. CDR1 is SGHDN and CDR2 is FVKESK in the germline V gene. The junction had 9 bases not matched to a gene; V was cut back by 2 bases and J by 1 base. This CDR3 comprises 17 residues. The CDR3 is CASSQLRTGTGNTEAFF. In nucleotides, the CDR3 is TGTGCCAGCAGCCAACTCCGGACAGGGACGGGGAACACTGAAGCTTTCTTT. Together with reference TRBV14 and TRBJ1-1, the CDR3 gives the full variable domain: EAGVTQFPSHSVIEKGQTVTLRCDPISGHDNLYWYRRVMGKEIKFLLHFVKESKQDESGMPNNRFLAERTGGTYSTLKVQPAELEDSGVYFCASSQLRTGTGNTEAFFGQGTRLTVV.

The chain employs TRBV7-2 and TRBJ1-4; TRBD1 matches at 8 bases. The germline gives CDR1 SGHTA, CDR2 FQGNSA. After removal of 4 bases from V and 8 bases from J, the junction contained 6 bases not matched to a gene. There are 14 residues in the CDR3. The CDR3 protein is CASSSQGADEKLFF. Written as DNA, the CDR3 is TGTGCCAGCAGCTCGCAGGGGGCAGACGAAAAACTGTTTTTT. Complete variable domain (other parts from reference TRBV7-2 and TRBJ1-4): GAGVSQSPSNKVTEKGKDVELRCDPISGHTALYWYRQSLGQGLEFLIYFQGNSAPDKSGLPSDRFSAERTGGSVSTLTIQRTQQEDSAVYLCASSSQGADEKLFFGSGTQLSVL.

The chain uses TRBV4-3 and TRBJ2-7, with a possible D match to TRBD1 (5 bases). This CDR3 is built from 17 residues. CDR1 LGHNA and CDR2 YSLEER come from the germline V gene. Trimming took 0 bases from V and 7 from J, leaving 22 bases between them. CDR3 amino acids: CASSQDLSRESYNEQYF. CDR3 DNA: TGCGCCAGCAGCCAAGATCTTAGCAGGGAATCCTACAATGAGCAGTACTTC.

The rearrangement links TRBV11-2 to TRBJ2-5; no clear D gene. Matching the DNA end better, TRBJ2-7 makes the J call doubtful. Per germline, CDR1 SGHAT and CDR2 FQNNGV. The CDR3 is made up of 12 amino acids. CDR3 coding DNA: TGTGCCAGCAGCCGTGTTCTATACGAGCAGTACTTC. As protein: CASSRVLYEQYF.

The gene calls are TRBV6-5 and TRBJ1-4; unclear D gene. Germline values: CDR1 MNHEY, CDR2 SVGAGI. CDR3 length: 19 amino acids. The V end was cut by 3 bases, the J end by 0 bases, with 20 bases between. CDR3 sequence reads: CASSYSGSPRFATNEKLFF. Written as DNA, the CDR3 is TGTGCCAGCAGTTATTCAGGTTCCCCCAGATTCGCAACTAATGAAAAACTGTTTTTT.

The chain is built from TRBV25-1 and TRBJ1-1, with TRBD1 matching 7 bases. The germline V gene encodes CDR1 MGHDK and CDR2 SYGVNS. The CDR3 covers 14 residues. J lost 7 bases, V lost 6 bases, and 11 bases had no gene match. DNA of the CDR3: TGTGCCAGCAGACCTTCCCACGACAGGGATGAAGCTTTCTTT. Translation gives CASRPSHDRDEAFF.

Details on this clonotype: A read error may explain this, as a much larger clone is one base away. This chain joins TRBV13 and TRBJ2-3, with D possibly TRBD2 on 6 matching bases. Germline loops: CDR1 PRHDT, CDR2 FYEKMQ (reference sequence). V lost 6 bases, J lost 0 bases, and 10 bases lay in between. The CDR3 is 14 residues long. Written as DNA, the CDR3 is TGTGCCAGCAGTGCGGGACGGAGCACAGATACGCAGTATTTT. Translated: CASSAGRSTDTQYF.

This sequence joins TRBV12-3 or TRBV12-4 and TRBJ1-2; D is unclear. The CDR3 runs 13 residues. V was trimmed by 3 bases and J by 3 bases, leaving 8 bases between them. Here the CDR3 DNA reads TGTGCCAGCAGTTTCAGCCGGGACTATGGCTACACCTTC. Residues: CASSFSRDYGYTF.

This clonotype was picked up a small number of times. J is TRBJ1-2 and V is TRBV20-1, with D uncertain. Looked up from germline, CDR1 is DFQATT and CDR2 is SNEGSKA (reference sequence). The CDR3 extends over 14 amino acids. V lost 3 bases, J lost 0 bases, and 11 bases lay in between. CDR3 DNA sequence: TGCAGTGCTAGTACACCTCCCCCTAACTATGGCTACACCTTC. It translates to CSASTPPPNYGYTF.

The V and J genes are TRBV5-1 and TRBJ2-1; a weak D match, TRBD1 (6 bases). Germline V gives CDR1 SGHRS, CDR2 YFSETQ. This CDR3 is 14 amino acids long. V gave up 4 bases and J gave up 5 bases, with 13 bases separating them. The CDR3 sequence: CASSGLTGDNEQFF. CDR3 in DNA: TGCGCCAGCAGCGGACTGACAGGAGACAATGAGCAGTTCTTC.

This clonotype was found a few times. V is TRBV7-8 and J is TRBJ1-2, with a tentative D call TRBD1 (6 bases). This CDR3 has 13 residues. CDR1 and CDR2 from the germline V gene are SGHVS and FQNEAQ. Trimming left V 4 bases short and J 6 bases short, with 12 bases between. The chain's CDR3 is CASSSQGLHGYTF. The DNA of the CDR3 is TGTGCCAGCAGCTCACAGGGTTTACATGGCTACACCTTC.

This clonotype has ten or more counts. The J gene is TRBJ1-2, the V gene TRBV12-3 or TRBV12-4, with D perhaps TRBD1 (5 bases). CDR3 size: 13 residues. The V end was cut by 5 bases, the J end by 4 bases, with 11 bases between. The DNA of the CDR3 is TGTGCCAGCAGTCTAGACAGTACCTATGGCTACACCTTC. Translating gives CASSLDSTYGYTF.

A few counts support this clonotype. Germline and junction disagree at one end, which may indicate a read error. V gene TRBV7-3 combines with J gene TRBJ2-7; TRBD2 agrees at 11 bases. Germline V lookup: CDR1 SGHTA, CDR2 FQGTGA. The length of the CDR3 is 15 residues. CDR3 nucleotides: TGTGCCAGCAGTTTAACTAGCGGGGGTTACAATGAGCAGTACTTC. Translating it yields CASSLTSGGYNEQYF. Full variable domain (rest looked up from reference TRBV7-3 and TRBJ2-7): GAGVSQTPSNKVTEKGKYVELRCDPISGHTALYWYRQSLGQGPEFLIYFQGTGAADDSGLPNDRFFAVRPEGSVSTLKIQRTERGDSAVYLCASSLTSGGYNEQYFGPGTRLTVT.